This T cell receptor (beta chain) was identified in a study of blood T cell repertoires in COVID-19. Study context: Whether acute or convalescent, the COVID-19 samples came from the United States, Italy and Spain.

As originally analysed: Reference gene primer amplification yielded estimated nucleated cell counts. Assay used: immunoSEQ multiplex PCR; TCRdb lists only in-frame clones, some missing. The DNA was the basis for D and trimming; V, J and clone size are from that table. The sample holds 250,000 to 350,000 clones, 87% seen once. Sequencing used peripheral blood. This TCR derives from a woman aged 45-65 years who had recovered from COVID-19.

The CDR3 bases are TGTGCCAGTAGTATAGGGAGGCCAGCTAACTATGGCTACACCTTC. Amino acid sequence: CASSIGRPANYGYTF. The chain carries TRBV19 and TRBJ1-2; D gene ambiguous. Trimming shortened V by 1 base and J by 0 bases, and 9 bases separated the two germline ends. The CDR3 runs to 15 residues. The V gene's germline CDR1 is LNHDA and CDR2 SQIVND (reference sequence).